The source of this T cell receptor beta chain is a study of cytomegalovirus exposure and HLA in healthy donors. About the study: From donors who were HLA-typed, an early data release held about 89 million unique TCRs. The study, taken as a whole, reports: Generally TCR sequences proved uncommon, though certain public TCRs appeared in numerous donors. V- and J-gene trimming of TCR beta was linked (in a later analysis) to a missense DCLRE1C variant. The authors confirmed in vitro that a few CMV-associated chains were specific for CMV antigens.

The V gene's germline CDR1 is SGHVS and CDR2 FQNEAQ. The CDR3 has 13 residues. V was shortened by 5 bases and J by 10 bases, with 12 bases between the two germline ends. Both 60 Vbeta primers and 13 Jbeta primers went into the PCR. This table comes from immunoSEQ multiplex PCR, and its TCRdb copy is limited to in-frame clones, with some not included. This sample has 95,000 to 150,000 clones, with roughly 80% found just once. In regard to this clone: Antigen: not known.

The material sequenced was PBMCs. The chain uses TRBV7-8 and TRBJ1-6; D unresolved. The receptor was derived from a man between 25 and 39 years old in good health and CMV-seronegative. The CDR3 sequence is CASSPFEGSPLHF. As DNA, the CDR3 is TGTGCCAGCAGCCCCTTCGAGGGATCACCCCTCCACTTT.